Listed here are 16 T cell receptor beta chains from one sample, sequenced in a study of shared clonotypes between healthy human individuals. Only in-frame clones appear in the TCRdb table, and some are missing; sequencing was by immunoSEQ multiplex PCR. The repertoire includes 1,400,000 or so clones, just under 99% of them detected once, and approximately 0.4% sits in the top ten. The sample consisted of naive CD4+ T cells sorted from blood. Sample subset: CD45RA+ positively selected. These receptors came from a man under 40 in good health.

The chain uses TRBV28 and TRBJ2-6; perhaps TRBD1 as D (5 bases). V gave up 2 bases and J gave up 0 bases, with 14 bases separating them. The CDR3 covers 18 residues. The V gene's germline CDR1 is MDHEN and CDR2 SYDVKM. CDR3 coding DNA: TGTGCCAGCAGTTTAGGGCCAGGGATCTTCTCTGGGGCCAACGTCCTGACTTTC. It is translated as CASSLGPGIFSGANVLTF.

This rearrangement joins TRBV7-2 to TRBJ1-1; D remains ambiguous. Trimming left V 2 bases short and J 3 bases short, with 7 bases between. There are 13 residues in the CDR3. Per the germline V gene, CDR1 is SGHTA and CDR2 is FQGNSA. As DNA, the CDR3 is TGTGCCAGCAGCTTACTGGTCTACACTGAAGCTTTCTTT. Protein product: CASSLLVYTEAFF.

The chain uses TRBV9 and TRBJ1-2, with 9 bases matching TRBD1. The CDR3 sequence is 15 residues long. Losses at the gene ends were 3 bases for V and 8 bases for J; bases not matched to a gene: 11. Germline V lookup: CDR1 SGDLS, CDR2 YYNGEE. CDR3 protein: CASSEGGGQGVGYTF. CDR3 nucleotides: TGTGCCAGCAGCGAGGGAGGGGGACAGGGAGTCGGCTACACCTTC.

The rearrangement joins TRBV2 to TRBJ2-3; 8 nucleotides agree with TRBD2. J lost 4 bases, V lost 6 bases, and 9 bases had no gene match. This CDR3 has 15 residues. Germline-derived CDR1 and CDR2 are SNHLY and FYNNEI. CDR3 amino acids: CASSFTAGVPDTQYF. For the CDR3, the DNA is TGTGCCAGCAGCTTTACAGCGGGAGTCCCAGATACGCAGTATTTT.

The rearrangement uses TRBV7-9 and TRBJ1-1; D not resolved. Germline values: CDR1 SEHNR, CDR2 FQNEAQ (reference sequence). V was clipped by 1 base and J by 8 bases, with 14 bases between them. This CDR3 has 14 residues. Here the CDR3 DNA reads TGTGCCAGCAGCTTAGAGAGGGCAGGAGGCGAAGCTTTCTTT. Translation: CASSLERAGGEAFF. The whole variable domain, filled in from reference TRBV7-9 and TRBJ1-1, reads DTGVSQNPRHKITKRGQNVTFRCDPISEHNRLYWYRQTLGQGPEFLTYFQNEAQLEKSRLLSDRFSAERPKGSFSTLEIQRTEQGDSAMYLCASSLERAGGEAFFGQGTRLTVV.

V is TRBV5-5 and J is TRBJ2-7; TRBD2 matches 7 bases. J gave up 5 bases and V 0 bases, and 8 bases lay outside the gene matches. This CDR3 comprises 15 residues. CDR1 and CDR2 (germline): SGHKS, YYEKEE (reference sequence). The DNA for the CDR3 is TGTGCCAGCAGCTTGGCCGGGAGGCTCGCCGACGAGCAGTACTTC. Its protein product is CASSLAGRLADEQYF. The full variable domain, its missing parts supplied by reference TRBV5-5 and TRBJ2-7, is DAGVTQSPTHLIKTRGQQVTLRCSPISGHKSVSWYQQVLGQGPQFIFQYYEKEERGRGNFPDRFSARQFPNYSSELNVNALLLGDSALYLCASSLAGRLADEQYFGPGTRLTVT.

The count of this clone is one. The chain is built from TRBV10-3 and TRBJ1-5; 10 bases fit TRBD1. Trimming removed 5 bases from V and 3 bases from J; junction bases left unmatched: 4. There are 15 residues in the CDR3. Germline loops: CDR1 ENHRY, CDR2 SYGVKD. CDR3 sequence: CAISSGTGDNQPQHF. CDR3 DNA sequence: TGTGCCATCAGTTCCGGGACAGGGGACAATCAGCCCCAGCATTTT.

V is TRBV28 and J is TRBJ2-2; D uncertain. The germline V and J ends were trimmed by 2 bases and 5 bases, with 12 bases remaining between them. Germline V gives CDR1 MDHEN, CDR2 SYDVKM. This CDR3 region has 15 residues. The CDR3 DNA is TGTGCCAGCAGTTTAAATAGGGCCGGAACCGGGGAGCTGTTTTTT. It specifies CASSLNRAGTGELFF.

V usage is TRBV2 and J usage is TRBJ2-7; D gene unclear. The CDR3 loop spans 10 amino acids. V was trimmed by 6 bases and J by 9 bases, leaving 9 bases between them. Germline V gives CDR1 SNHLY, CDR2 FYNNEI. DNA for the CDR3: TGTGCCAGCAGACCTAATGGGCAGTACTTC. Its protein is CASRPNGQYF.

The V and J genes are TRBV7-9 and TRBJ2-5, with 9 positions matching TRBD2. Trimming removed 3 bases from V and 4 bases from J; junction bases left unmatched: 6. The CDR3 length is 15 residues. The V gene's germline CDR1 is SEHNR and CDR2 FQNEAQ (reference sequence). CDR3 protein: CASSFSGSVVETQYF. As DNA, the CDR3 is TGTGCCAGCAGCTTTAGCGGGAGTGTCGTAGAGACCCAGTACTTC.

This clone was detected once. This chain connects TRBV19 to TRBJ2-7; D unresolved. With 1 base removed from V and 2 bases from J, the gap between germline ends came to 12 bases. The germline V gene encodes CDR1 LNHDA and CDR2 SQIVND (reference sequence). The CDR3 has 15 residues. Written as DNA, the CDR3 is TGTGCCAGTAGTATAGGGCAGGTTCAACCCTACGAGCAGTACTTC. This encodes CASSIGQVQPYEQYF.

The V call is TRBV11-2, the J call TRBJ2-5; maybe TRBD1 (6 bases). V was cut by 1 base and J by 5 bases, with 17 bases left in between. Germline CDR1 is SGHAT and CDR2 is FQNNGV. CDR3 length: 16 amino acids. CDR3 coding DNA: TGTGCCAGCAGCTTAGCGTTTGGGACAATTTTCGAGACCCAGTACTTC. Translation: CASSLAFGTIFETQYF.

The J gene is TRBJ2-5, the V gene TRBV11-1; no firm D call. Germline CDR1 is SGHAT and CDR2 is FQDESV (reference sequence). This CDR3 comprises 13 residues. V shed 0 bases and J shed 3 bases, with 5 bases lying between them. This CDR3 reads CASSLAAKETQYF. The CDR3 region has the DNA TGTGCCAGCAGCTTAGCTGCAAAAGAGACCCAGTACTTC.

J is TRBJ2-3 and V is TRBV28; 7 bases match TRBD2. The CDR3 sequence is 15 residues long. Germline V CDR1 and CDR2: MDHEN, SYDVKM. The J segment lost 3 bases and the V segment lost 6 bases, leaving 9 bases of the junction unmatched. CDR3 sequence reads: CASRSRGLGTDTQYF. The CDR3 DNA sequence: TGTGCCAGCAGATCGAGAGGACTAGGGACAGATACGCAGTATTTT.

The CDR3 reads CASRETPGPLRANVLTF. In DNA, the CDR3 is TGTGCCAGCAGGGAAACTCCGGGGCCTCTTAGGGCCAACGTCCTGACTTTC. This rearrangement joins TRBV6-1 to TRBJ2-6; D is possibly TRBD1 or TRBD2 (5 bases each). Germline V CDR1 and CDR2: MNHNS, SASEGT. V was shortened by 6 bases and J by 5 bases, with 20 bases between the two germline ends. The CDR3 sequence is 17 residues long.

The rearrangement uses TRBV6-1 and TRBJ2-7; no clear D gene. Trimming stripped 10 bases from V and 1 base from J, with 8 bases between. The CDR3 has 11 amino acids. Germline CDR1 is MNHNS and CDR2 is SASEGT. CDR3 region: CATYGSYEQYF. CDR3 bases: TGTGCCACTTACGGTTCCTACGAGCAGTACTTC.